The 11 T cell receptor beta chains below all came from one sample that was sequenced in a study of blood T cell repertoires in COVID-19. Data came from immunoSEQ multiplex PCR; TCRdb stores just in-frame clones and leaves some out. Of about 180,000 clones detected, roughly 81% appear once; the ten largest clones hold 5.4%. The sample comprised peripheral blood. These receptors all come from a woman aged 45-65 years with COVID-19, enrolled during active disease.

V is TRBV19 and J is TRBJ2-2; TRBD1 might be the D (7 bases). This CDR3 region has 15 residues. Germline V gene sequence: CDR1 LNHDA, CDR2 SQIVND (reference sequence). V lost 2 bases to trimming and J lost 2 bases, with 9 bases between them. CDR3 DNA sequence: TGTGCCAGTAGTATACAGGGGGGTAACACCGGGGAGCTGTTTTTT. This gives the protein CASSIQGGNTGELFF.

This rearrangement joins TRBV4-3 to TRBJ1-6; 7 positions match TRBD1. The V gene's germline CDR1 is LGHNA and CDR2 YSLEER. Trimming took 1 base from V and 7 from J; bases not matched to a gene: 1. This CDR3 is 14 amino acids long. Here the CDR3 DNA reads TGCGCCAGCAGCCAAGGACAGGGAAATTCACCCCTCCACTTT. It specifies CASSQGQGNSPLHF.

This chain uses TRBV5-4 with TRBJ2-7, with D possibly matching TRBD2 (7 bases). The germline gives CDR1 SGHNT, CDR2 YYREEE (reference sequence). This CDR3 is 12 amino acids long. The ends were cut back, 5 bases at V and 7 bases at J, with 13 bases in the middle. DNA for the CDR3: TGTGCCAGCAGGGGGGGGCCCGGTGAGCAGTACTTC. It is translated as CASRGGPGEQYF.

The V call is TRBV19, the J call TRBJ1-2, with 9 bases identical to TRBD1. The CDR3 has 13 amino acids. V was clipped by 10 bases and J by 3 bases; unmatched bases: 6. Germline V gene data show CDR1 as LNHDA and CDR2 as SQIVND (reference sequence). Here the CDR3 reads CATSRDRDYGYTF. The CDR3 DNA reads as TGTGCCACTTCCCGGGACAGGGACTATGGCTACACCTTC.

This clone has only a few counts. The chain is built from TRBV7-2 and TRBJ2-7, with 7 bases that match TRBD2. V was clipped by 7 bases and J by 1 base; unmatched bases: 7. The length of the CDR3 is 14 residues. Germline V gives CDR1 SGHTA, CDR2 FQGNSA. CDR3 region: CASTWGGVSYEQYF. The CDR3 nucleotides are TGTGCCAGCACCTGGGGGGGGGTATCCTACGAGCAGTACTTC.

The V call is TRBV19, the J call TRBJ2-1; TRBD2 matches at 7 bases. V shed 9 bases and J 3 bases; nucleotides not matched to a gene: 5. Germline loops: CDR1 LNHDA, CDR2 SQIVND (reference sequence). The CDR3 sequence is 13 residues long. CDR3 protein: CASRLAGYNEQFF. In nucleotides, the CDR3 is TGTGCCAGCAGACTAGCAGGCTACAATGAGCAGTTCTTC.

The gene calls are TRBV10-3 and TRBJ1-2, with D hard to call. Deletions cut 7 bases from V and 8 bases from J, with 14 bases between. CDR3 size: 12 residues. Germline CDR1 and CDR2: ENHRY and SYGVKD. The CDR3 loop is CAITNSREGYTF. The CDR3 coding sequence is TGTGCCATCACGAACAGTCGAGAGGGCTACACCTTC.

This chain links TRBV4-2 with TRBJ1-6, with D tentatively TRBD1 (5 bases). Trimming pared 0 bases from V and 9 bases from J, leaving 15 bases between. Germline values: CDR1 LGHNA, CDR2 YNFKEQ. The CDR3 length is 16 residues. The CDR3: CASSQDWSGFSSPLHF. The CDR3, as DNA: TGTGCCAGCAGCCAAGACTGGTCAGGGTTTAGTTCACCCCTCCACTTT.

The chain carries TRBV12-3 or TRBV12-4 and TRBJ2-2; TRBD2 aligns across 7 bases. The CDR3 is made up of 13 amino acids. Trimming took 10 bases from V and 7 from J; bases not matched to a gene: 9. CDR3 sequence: CAINRGDLGELFF. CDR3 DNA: TGTGCCATTAACCGGGGGGACCTCGGGGAGCTGTTTTTT.

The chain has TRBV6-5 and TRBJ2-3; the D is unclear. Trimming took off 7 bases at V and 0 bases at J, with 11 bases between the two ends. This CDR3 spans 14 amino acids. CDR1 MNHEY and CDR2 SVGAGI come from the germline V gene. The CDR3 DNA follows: TGTGCCAGCACTCCTAGTCTTAGCACAGATACGCAGTATTTT. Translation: CASTPSLSTDTQYF.

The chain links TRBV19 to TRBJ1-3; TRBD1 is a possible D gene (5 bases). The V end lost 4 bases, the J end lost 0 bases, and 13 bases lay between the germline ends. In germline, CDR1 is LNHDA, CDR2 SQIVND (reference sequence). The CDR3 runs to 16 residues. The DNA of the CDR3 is TGTGCCAGTAGTAATTACGGGGGGGACTCTGGAAACACCATATATTTT. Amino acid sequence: CASSNYGGDSGNTIYF.